This T cell receptor (beta chain) was sequenced for a study of shared clonotypes between healthy human individuals. The CD4+ fraction was divided into a CD45RA+ naive subset and a CD45RA-negative memory subset. Sequenced by immunoSEQ multiplex PCR; TCRdb stores in-frame clones only, minus some. The data show about 1 million clones, with 70% to 80% seen just once and about 1.5% held by the top ten. V lost 8 bases and J 4 bases, leaving 9 bases between the germline ends. Germline V lookup: CDR1 SEHNR, CDR2 FQNEAQ (reference sequence). The CDR3 loop spans 11 amino acids. This clone was detected only a few times.

The sequencing input was memory CD4+ T cells sorted from blood. Subset in this sample: CD45RA-negative fraction. This rearrangement joins TRBV7-9 to TRBJ2-7; a possible D gene is TRBD2 (7 bases). This receptor was obtained from a young man in good health. The CDR3: CASGRGYEQYF. In nucleotides, the CDR3 is TGTGCCAGCGGGAGGGGGTACGAGCAGTACTTC. Combining the CDR3 with reference TRBV7-9 and TRBJ2-7 gives the whole variable domain DTGVSQNPRHKITKRGQNVTFRCDPISEHNRLYWYRQTLGQGPEFLTYFQNEAQLEKSRLLSDRFSAERPKGSFSTLEIQRTEQGDSAMYLCASGRGYEQYFGPGTRLTVT.